The next 23 T cell receptor beta chains were all read from a single sample in a study of blood T cell repertoires in COVID-19. Clones were sequenced by immunoSEQ multiplex PCR, and TCRdb holds only the in-frame ones, with some missing. The sample carries approximately 240,000 clones, 70% to 90% recorded once. Sequencing was done on a sample of peripheral blood. Receptors originate from a woman between 18 and 29 years old who had recovered from COVID-19.

This clone was counted once. The chain links TRBV30 to TRBJ1-2, with D possibly being TRBD1 (6 bases). This CDR3 contains 15 residues. Germline-derived CDR1 and CDR2 are GTSNPN and SVGIG (reference sequence). V was clipped by 1 base and J by 3 bases, with 15 bases between them. The CDR3 nucleotides read TGTGCCTGGAGTGATATAAAACAGGGCTACTATGGCTACACCTTC. The encoded protein is CAWSDIKQGYYGYTF. Looking up the rest from reference TRBV30 and TRBJ1-2 gives the full variable domain: SQTIHQWPATLVQPVGSPLSLECTVEGTSNPNLYWYRQAAGRGLQLLFYSVGIGQISSEVPQNLSASRPQDRQFILSSKKLLLSDSGFYLCAWSDIKQGYYGYTFGSGTRLTVV.

In its sample, this clone was seen a few times. The chain combines TRBV7-9 with TRBJ2-7, with TRBD2 identical over 14 bases. Germline CDR1 is SEHNR and CDR2 is FQNEAQ (reference sequence). Germline trimming cut 5 bases from V and 5 bases from J; bases unmatched to any gene: 5. The CDR3 runs to 15 residues. In DNA, the CDR3 is TGTGCCAGCAGCCTCGGGACTAGCGGGAGCGACGAGCAGTACTTC. Translated, it gives CASSLGTSGSDEQYF.

The chain recombines TRBV7-2 with TRBJ2-3; 10 positions agree with TRBD2. V shed 6 bases and J 0 bases; nucleotides not matched to a gene: 12. This CDR3 is built from 18 residues. The germline V gene encodes CDR1 SGHTA and CDR2 FQGNSA. CDR3 residues: CASSTPRVTSGSTDTQYF. CDR3 coding DNA: TGTGCCAGCAGTACCCCGAGGGTGACTAGCGGGAGCACAGATACGCAGTATTTT.

V is TRBV9 and J is TRBJ2-5, with TRBD2 as a possible D gene (5 bases). Germline assignment: CDR1 SGDLS and CDR2 YYNGEE. Trimming cost V 3 bases and J 3 bases, with 9 bases left between them. There are 13 residues in the CDR3. CDR3 bases: TGTGCCAGCAGCGGTGGAGGAGAAGAGACCCAGTACTTC. Protein product: CASSGGGEETQYF.

This clone was detected a few times. The rearrangement links TRBV30 to TRBJ1-2; 11 bases line up with TRBD1. Germline V gene data show CDR1 as GTSNPN and CDR2 as SVGIG (reference sequence). The V and J ends lost 0 bases and 5 bases, in that order; junction bases with no gene match: 11. The CDR3 is 17 residues long. CDR3 amino acids: CAWSVLGTGQGAYGYTF. The DNA for the CDR3 is TGTGCCTGGAGTGTTCTCGGCACCGGACAGGGGGCGTATGGCTACACCTTC.

V and J are TRBV11-3 and TRBJ2-7, with 13 nucleotides matching TRBD2. J was trimmed by 5 bases and V by 4 bases; bases with no gene match: 5. Germline V CDR1 and CDR2: SGHNT, YENEEA. The CDR3 is made up of 15 amino acids. Here the CDR3 DNA reads TGTGCCAGCAGCTCGGGGACTAGCGGGGACCACGAGCAGTACTTC. Protein sequence: CASSSGTSGDHEQYF.

This chain connects TRBV29-1 to TRBJ2-1; TRBD2 is a possible D gene (5 bases). The V end lost 6 bases, the J end lost 8 bases, and 20 bases lay between the germline ends. Germline V gene sequence: CDR1 SQVTM, CDR2 ANQGSEA. The length of the CDR3 is 14 residues. CDR3 protein: CSVRRVVNGDEQFF. The CDR3 coding sequence is TGCAGCGTCCGGCGGGTAGTGAACGGAGATGAGCAGTTCTTC.

This rearrangement joins TRBV5-5 to TRBJ2-7; 12 nucleotides match TRBD1. CDR3 length: 15 amino acids. The V and J ends lost 4 bases and 7 bases, in that order; junction bases with no gene match: 9. Germline V gives CDR1 SGHKS, CDR2 YYEKEE (reference sequence). CDR3 loop: CASSRPGQGAGEQYF. CDR3 coding DNA: TGTGCCAGCAGCCGGCCGGGACAGGGGGCGGGGGAGCAGTACTTC.

This chain connects TRBV3-1 (or the pseudogene TRBV3-2) to TRBJ1-2, with 9 bases aligning to TRBD1. This CDR3 region has 14 residues. V was clipped by 3 bases and J by 8 bases; unmatched bases: 7. From germline, CDR1 is LGHDT and CDR2 YNNKEL (reference sequence). The CDR3 region is CASSHRTGEEGYTF. As DNA, the CDR3 is TGTGCCAGCAGCCACAGGACAGGGGAGGAGGGCTACACCTTC.

The chain combines TRBV7-3 with TRBJ2-3; D is undetermined. V shed 3 bases and J shed 2 bases, with 6 bases lying between them. Germline V CDR1 and CDR2: SGHTA, FQGTGA. This CDR3 region has 13 residues. For the CDR3, the DNA is TGTGCCAGCAGCTTCACAACCACAGATACGCAGTATTTT. Translation gives CASSFTTTDTQYF.

The chain recombines TRBV18 with TRBJ1-1, with D possibly being TRBD1 (5 bases). Trimming stripped 3 bases from V and 11 bases from J, with 19 bases between. The CDR3 contains 14 residues. From germline, CDR1 is KGHSH and CDR2 LQKENI. CDR3 sequence (DNA): TGTGCCAGCTCACCCCAGGCCGCGGGGGTAAGGGCTTTCTTT. Its protein is CASSPQAAGVRAFF.

The V gene is TRBV27, the J gene TRBJ1-1; D is unclear. V was shortened by 3 bases and J by 3 bases, with 20 bases between the two germline ends. In germline, CDR1 is MNHEY, CDR2 SMNVEV (reference sequence). The CDR3 spans 17 residues. The CDR3 here is CASSFGGMFIEDTEAFF. CDR3 bases: TGTGCCAGCAGTTTTGGAGGGATGTTTATCGAGGACACTGAAGCTTTCTTT.

This chain links TRBV6-2 or TRBV6-3 with TRBJ2-1, with 8 bases lining up with TRBD2. CDR1 and CDR2 (germline): MNHEY, SVGEGT. The ends lost 8 bases at V and 6 bases at J; junction bases unmatched: 9. The CDR3 has 14 amino acids. CDR3 DNA sequence: TGTGCCAGCGGCCACGGGACTAGAGCCAATGAGCAGTTCTTC. Amino acids: CASGHGTRANEQFF.

The table lists this clone with a count of one. V is TRBV30 and J is TRBJ1-4; TRBD1 matches 10 bases. V was clipped by 5 bases and J by 5 bases; unmatched bases: 2. Germline loops: CDR1 GTSNPN, CDR2 SVGIG (reference sequence). The CDR3 sequence is 13 residues long. CDR3 amino acids: CAWGTGVNEKLFF. The CDR3 DNA sequence: TGTGCCTGGGGGACAGGGGTAAATGAAAAACTGTTTTTT.

This clone appeared a few times. The chain joins TRBV3-1 (or the pseudogene TRBV3-2) to TRBJ2-2; TRBD1 matches 7 bases. Germline V gene data show CDR1 as LGHDT and CDR2 as YNNKEL (reference sequence). CDR3 size: 15 residues. J lost 1 base, V lost 4 bases, and 3 bases had no gene match. The CDR3 DNA follows: TGTGCCAGCAGCCTCGGGACAGTGAACACCGGGGAGCTGTTTTTT. As protein: CASSLGTVNTGELFF.

This clone occurred many times. DNA of the CDR3: TGCGCCAGCAGCACATCAGCCCCGGGACAGGGTAGGAGAGAAAAACTGTTTTTT. Encoded protein: CASSTSAPGQGRREKLFF. The J gene is TRBJ1-4, the V gene TRBV5-1, with 9 bases aligning to TRBD1. The V gene's germline CDR1 is SGHRS and CDR2 YFSETQ. V gave up 4 bases and J gave up 8 bases; unmatched junction bases: 18. The CDR3 loop spans 18 amino acids.

This clone was seen only a few times. The gene calls are TRBV30 and TRBJ1-1; D not certain. Looked up from germline, CDR1 is GTSNPN and CDR2 is SVGIG (reference sequence). The CDR3 length is 13 residues. Trimming stripped 3 bases from V and 7 bases from J, with 15 bases between. CDR3 sequence (DNA): TGTGCCTGGAGCTTACAGAACTTGGGTGAAGCTTTCTTT. Amino acid sequence: CAWSLQNLGEAFF.

This clone has only one observation. This rearrangement joins TRBV9 to TRBJ2-1, with a possible D match to TRBD2 (6 bases). The CDR3 is 15 amino acids. V gave up 1 base and J gave up 5 bases, with 13 bases separating them. The germline V gene has CDR1 SGDLS and CDR2 YYNGEE. CDR3 nucleotide sequence: TGTGCCAGCAGCGTAACGGGTAGCGGCCACAATGAGCAGTTCTTC. This gives the protein CASSVTGSGHNEQFF.

The chain couples TRBV7-9 to TRBJ2-3, with D tentatively TRBD2 (5 bases). Germline V lookup: CDR1 SEHNR, CDR2 FQNEAQ (reference sequence). CDR3 length equals 18 residues. With 5 bases removed from V and 3 bases from J, the gap between germline ends came to 24 bases. The CDR3 loop reads CASSPPGDRGYGTDTQYF. CDR3 DNA: TGTGCCAGCAGCCCCCCCGGGGATCGGGGATACGGAACAGATACGCAGTATTTT.

The V call is TRBV4-1, the J call TRBJ2-7, with TRBD2 matching over 14 bases. CDR1 is MGHRA, CDR2 YSYEKL, per germline. The J segment lost 5 bases and the V segment lost 4 bases, leaving 7 bases of the junction unmatched. This CDR3 comprises 16 residues. The CDR3 bases are TGCGCCAGCAGCCTGGCAGAGGGACTAGCGGGGGACGAGCAGTACTTC. Protein product: CASSLAEGLAGDEQYF.

The chain has TRBV18 and TRBJ2-3; 8 nucleotides align to TRBD1. The CDR3 extends over 15 amino acids. In germline, CDR1 is KGHSH, CDR2 LQKENI. With 3 bases clipped from V and 1 base from J, the junction kept 3 bases outside the gene matches. This CDR3 reads CASSPQGAGTDTQYF. For the CDR3, the DNA is TGTGCCAGCTCACCTCAGGGGGCGGGCACAGATACGCAGTATTTT.

This clone was observed once. V gene TRBV7-9 combines with J gene TRBJ2-1, with TRBD2 matching 12 bases. The ends lost 4 bases at V and 5 bases at J; junction bases unmatched: 6. The germline V gene encodes CDR1 SEHNR and CDR2 FQNEAQ (reference sequence). This CDR3 is built from 16 residues. The CDR3 DNA follows: TGTGCCAGCAGCTCGACTAGCGGGAGTTCCCACAATGAGCAGTTCTTC. As protein: CASSSTSGSSHNEQFF.

The chain uses TRBV5-8 and TRBJ2-7, with D possibly being TRBD1 (7 bases). Germline V CDR1 and CDR2: SGHTS, YDEGEE. Trimming stripped 10 bases from V and 9 bases from J, with 23 bases between. The CDR3 runs 13 residues. CDR3: CAPASRGVFGQYF. The DNA of the CDR3 is TGTGCCCCGGCGAGCAGGGGGGTATTCGGGCAGTACTTC.